A selection of T cell receptor beta chains follows, all from one sample in a study of blood T cell repertoires in COVID-19. Some clones are missing from TCRdb's copy, which holds only in-frame ones; the method was immunoSEQ multiplex PCR. In the table there are roughly 120,000 clones, more than 60% of which are singletons. Sequencing was carried out using peripheral blood. All receptors come from a man between 65 and 85 years old with acute or convalescent COVID-19. Both conserved end residues are part of each CDR3. The D gene is left open where the match is weak. Some rows have no size entry. The others give once, few or many, or a class for an expanded clone.

size | J | D | V | DNA | CDR3
once | TRBJ1-1 | NA | TRBV7-9 | TGTGCCAGCAGCCCCCAAGACATCGGAGCGGGCACTGAAGCTTTCTTT | CASSPQDIGAGTEAFF
NA | TRBJ1-2 | NA | TRBV27 | TGTGCCAGCAGTCCTCGGACAGACTCTAACTATGGCTACACCTTC | CASSPRTDSNYGYTF
NA | TRBJ2-1 | NA | TRBV21-1 | TGTGCCAGCAGCAAAGAGGGTAGTGGACTAGCGGGAGGGGGCATCAATGAGCAGTTCTTC | CASSKEGSGLAGGGINEQFF
NA | TRBJ2-1 | NA | TRBV7-2 | TGTGCCAGCAGCCCGTACTTAAACAATGAGCAGTTCTTC | CASSPYLNNEQFF
NA | TRBJ1-4 | NA | TRBV7-9 | TGTGCCAGCAGAAGAGGGGGGGGTGAAAAACTGTTTTTT | CASRRGGGEKLFF
NA | TRBJ2-7 | TRBD2 | TRBV7-7 | TGTGCCAGCAGCCCGGGGGGACCTTTATCCTACGAGCAGTACTTC | CASSPGGPLSYEQYF
NA | TRBJ2-5 | TRBD1 | TRBV7-9 | TGTGCCAGCAGCTCCTACCAGGCCACCGGGACAGTACAAGAGACCCAGTACTTC | CASSSYQATGTVQETQYF
NA | TRBJ1-5 | TRBD1 | TRBV5-5 | TGTGCCAGCAGGGCCGGACAGGGCCCTTATAGCAATCAGCCCCAGCATTTT | CASRAGQGPYSNQPQHF
few | TRBJ1-4 | NA | TRBV7-9 | TGTGCCAGCAGCCCATCAGGGGTGGGTAATGAAAAACTGTTTTTT | CASSPSGVGNEKLFF
NA | TRBJ1-1 | NA | TRBV27 | TGTGCCAGCAGCCCCACACTGAACACTGAAGCTTTCTTT | CASSPTLNTEAFF
NA | TRBJ2-3 | TRBD1 | TRBV5-4 | TGTGCCAGCAGCTTGCAAAAGGGGGCGGGAGATACGCAGTATTTT | CASSLQKGAGDTQYF
NA | TRBJ2-1 | NA | TRBV7-9 | TGTGCCAGCAGCCGAGACACCTCCTACAATGAGCAGTTCTTC | CASSRDTSYNEQFF
NA | TRBJ1-6 | TRBD1 | TRBV6-6 | TGTGCCAGCAGACGAACAGGGGGCCCCAATTCACCCCTCCACTTT | CASRRTGGPNSPLHF
NA | TRBJ1-1 | NA | TRBV12-3/TRBV12-4 | TGTGCCAGCACCGCGGGCCCGGGCACTGAAGCTTTCTTT | CASTAGPGTEAFF
once | TRBJ2-2 | NA | TRBV28 | TGTGCCAGCAGTTTTTTGAGGGAGGCCCCGAACACCGGGGAGCTGTTTTTT | CASSFLREAPNTGELFF
NA | TRBJ2-7 | NA | TRBV5-1 | TGCGCCAGCACCCAGGACGGGAGCTACGAGCAGTACTTC | CASTQDGSYEQYF
NA | TRBJ2-1 | NA | TRBV27 | TGTGCCAGCAGTTTATCCCCAGGAAGCTCCTACAATGAGCAGTTCTTC | CASSLSPGSSYNEQFF
NA | TRBJ1-2 | TRBD1 | TRBV24-1 | TGTGCCACCCGCGACAGGGGGCGCGAGGGCTACACCTTC | CATRDRGREGYTF
few | TRBJ1-6 | NA | TRBV7-2 | TGTGCCAGCAGCTTAGAGCGGATCGGTTCACCCCTCCACTTT | CASSLERIGSPLHF
NA | TRBJ2-2 | NA | TRBV9 | TGTGCCAGCAGCGCTCGGGACTTTTCCACCGGGGAGCTGTTTTTT | CASSARDFSTGELFF
NA | TRBJ2-7 | NA | TRBV28 | TGTGCCAGCACCCGGGGACAAAAGCAGTACTTC | CASTRGQKQYF
NA | TRBJ1-6 | NA | TRBV19 | TGTGCCAGTAGTATCATTTCGAGCTCAGGGTCTGATTCACCCCTCCACTTT | CASSIISSSGSDSPLHF
NA | TRBJ1-2 | TRBD1 | TRBV30 | TGTGCCTGGAGTCCGGGACAGGGCTACTATGGCTACACCTTC | CAWSPGQGYYGYTF
NA | TRBJ1-2 | NA | TRBV9 | TGTGCCAGCAGCGTAGAGGATGAGGGTTATGGCTACACCTTC | CASSVEDEGYGYTF
NA | TRBJ2-7 | TRBD2 | TRBV19 | TGTGCCAGTAGTTTTGCGGGAGCCTACGAGCAGTACTTC | CASSFAGAYEQYF
NA | TRBJ2-1 | NA | TRBV6-2/TRBV6-3 | TGTGCCAGCAGTTTACCGGGACTCAATGAGCAGTTCTTC | CASSLPGLNEQFF
few | TRBJ2-1 | TRBD2 | TRBV11-2 | TGTGCCAGCAGGACGGGACTAGCGGGGAGGGATGAGCAGTTCTTC | CASRTGLAGRDEQFF
NA | TRBJ1-4 | NA | TRBV7-9 | TGTGCCAGCAGCTCGATTGAAGGTCGGGAAGAAAAACTGTTTTTT | CASSSIEGREEKLFF
NA | TRBJ1-6 | TRBD1 | TRBV19 | TGTGCCAACTCGGGACAGGGTAATTCACCCCTCCACTTT | CANSGQGNSPLHF
few | TRBJ1-1 | NA | TRBV19 | TGTGCCAGTAGTATAGGGCCGGGAATAAGGGTGAACACTGAAGCTTTCTTT | CASSIGPGIRVNTEAFF
NA | TRBJ1-2 | NA | TRBV27 | TGTGCCAGCAGTCCTGCAGTCGGGACATCCTATGGCTACACCTTC | CASSPAVGTSYGYTF
NA | TRBJ1-1 | NA | TRBV19 | TGTGCCAGTAGAATAAGTCCGGTGGACACTGAAGCTTTCTTT | CASRISPVDTEAFF
NA | TRBJ1-1 | NA | TRBV5-1 | TGCGCCAGCAGCCCGGGGTTCAACACTGAAGCTTTCTTT | CASSPGFNTEAFF
NA | TRBJ2-3 | NA | TRBV11-2 | TGTGCCAGCAGCTTAGGGGCTAGCCGACTCACAGATACGCAGTATTTT | CASSLGASRLTDTQYF
NA | TRBJ1-1 | TRBD1 | TRBV7-6 | TGTGCCAGCAGTTTAAGGACAGGGGGTAACACTGAAGCTTTCTTT | CASSLRTGGNTEAFF
NA | TRBJ1-2 | TRBD1 | TRBV30 | TGTGCCTGGAGCTTGGGACAGCAGTCCTATGGCTACACCTTC | CAWSLGQQSYGYTF
NA | TRBJ1-5 | TRBD1 | TRBV5-6 | TGTGCCAGCACCGTACAGGGGAATGGGGATCAGCCCCAGCATTTT | CASTVQGNGDQPQHF
once | TRBJ1-3 | TRBD1 | TRBV5-1 | TGCGCCAGCAGCCCTCTCCAGCCGGCACAGGGGGGAAACACCATATATTTT | CASSPLQPAQGGNTIYF
NA | TRBJ2-7 | TRBD2 | TRBV5-4 | TGTGCCAGCAGGATGACGGTGGCGGCTAGCGGGAGGCGAGGGTACGAGCAGTACTTC | CASRMTVAASGRRGYEQYF
NA | TRBJ1-1 | NA | TRBV5-1 | TGCGCCAGCCACCAGGGGAATAGCAACACTGAAGCTTTCTTT | CASHQGNSNTEAFF